The 3 T cell receptor beta chains below all came from one sample that was sequenced in a study of identical twins. TCRdb re-derived calls from the 5' RACE reads in MiXCR, one entry per CDR3 protein. Counted here are a few hundred thousand distinct CDR3 sequences, approximately 10% occurring once; the ten biggest clones make up around 3%. These data were also reused for a study on yellow fever vaccine responses in identical twins.

Sequenced input: PBMCs. The receptor set was obtained from a woman aged 18-29 years in good health.

This clonotype has only a few counts. The rearrangement uses TRBV6-2 or TRBV6-3 and TRBJ2-1; D is undetermined. Germline CDR1 and CDR2: MNHEY and SVGEGT. This CDR3 comprises 13 residues. Trimming removed 4 bases from V and 7 bases from J, with 11 bases in between. The CDR3 loop is CASSSLNGNEQFF. Written as DNA, the CDR3 is TGTGCCAGCAGTTCCCTGAACGGAAATGAGCAGTTCTTC.

This clonotype has ten or more counts. The V call is TRBV5-6, the J call TRBJ2-3; D remains ambiguous. Germline V gene lookup returns CDR1 SGHDT and CDR2 YYEEEE. CDR3 size: 15 residues. V lost 4 bases and J lost 10, with 22 bases in between. In DNA form, the CDR3 reads TGTGCCAGCAGCCTTCGTGTCTTGAGAGGCGTCCCGCAGTATTTT. It translates to CASSLRVLRGVPQYF.

The chain combines TRBV2 with TRBJ2-7; 8 positions match TRBD2. The CDR3 has 15 residues. The germline V gene encodes CDR1 SNHLY and CDR2 FYNNEI. J gave up 0 bases and V 6 bases, and 7 bases lay outside the gene matches. CDR3 nucleotide sequence: TGTGCCAGCAGGGGGGGGAGCGGGGGCTCCTACGAGCAGTACTTC. It is translated as CASRGGSGGSYEQYF. The full variable domain, with the rest looked up from reference TRBV2 and TRBJ2-7, is EPEVTQTPSHQVTQMGQEVILRCVPISNHLYFYWYRQILGQKVEFLVSFYNNEISEKSEIFDDQFSVERPDGSNFTLKIRSTKLEDSAMYFCASRGGSGGSYEQYFGPGTRLTVT.